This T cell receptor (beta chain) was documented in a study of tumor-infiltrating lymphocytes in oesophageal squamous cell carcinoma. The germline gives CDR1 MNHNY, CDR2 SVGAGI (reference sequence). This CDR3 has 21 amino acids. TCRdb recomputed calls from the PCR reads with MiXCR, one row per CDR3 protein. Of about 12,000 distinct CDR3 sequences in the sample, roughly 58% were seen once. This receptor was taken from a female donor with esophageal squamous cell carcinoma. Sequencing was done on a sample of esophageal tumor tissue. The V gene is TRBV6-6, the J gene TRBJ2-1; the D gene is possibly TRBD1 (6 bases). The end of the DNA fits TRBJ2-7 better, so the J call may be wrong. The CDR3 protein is CASSLKSRRGGLGRALYEQYF. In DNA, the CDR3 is TGTGCCAGCAGTCTCAAATCCCGTAGAGGGGGTTTGGGCAGGGCCCTATACGAGCAGTACTTC.